The 10 T cell receptor beta chains below were found in one sample sequenced in a study of blood T cell repertoires in COVID-19. Sequencing used immunoSEQ multiplex PCR; TCRdb keeps in-frame clones, though not all of them. The profile covers around 140,000 clones, with 88% appearing a single time and 1.5% to 2% taken by the ten largest. Sequenced sample: peripheral blood. The source of these receptors is a man aged 65-85 years with acute or convalescent COVID-19.

This clone appeared once. This rearrangement joins TRBV6-2 or TRBV6-3 to TRBJ2-1; 13 bases align to TRBD2. This CDR3 is 18 amino acids long. CDR1 is MNHEY and CDR2 is SVGEGT in the germline V gene. Unmatched junction bases numbered 9, after V lost 4 bases and J lost 3 bases. The CDR3 DNA follows: TGTGCCAGCAGTTCACTAGCGGGGGGGCGACACGGCTACAATGAGCAGTTCTTC. Its protein is CASSSLAGGRHGYNEQFF.

This clone occurred a few times. The chain links TRBV11-1 to TRBJ1-1, with a possible D match to TRBD1 (6 bases). The germline gives CDR1 SGHAT, CDR2 FQDESV (reference sequence). Trimming cost V 5 bases and J 2 bases, with 15 bases left between them. This CDR3 contains 15 residues. CDR3: CASSLSRDTNTEAFF. In nucleotides, the CDR3 is TGTGCCAGCAGCCTCTCCCGGGACACTAACACTGAAGCTTTCTTT.

The chain is built from TRBV4-1 and TRBJ2-7; 12 positions match TRBD2. Germline V CDR1 and CDR2: MGHRA, YSYEKL. With 1 base clipped from V and 2 bases from J, the junction kept 3 bases outside the gene matches. The CDR3 loop spans 16 amino acids. Here the CDR3 reads CASSQGLAGAAYEQYF. The CDR3 DNA reads as TGCGCCAGCAGCCAAGGACTAGCGGGGGCCGCCTACGAGCAGTACTTC.

The rearrangement joins TRBV3-1 (or the pseudogene TRBV3-2) to TRBJ1-1; 8 bases are shared with TRBD1. J lost 1 base, V lost 3 bases, and 7 bases had no gene match. Per the germline V gene, CDR1 is LGHDT and CDR2 is YNNKEL (reference sequence). The CDR3 is 16 residues long. The CDR3 DNA reads TGTGCCAGCAGCCATCCCCGCGGACAGGGGAACACTGAAGCTTTCTTT. This sequence encodes CASSHPRGQGNTEAFF.

In this sample, this clone turned up once. The chain has TRBV7-2 and TRBJ1-1, with unresolved D. Germline-derived CDR1 and CDR2 are SGHTA and FQGNSA. Trimming took 5 bases from V and 3 from J, leaving 10 bases between them. CDR3 length: 13 residues. The CDR3 loop reads CASSLIRDTEAFF. The CDR3 DNA reads as TGTGCCAGCAGCCTGATACGGGACACTGAAGCTTTCTTT. The whole variable domain, remainder taken from reference TRBV7-2 and TRBJ1-1, is GAGVSQSPSNKVTEKGKDVELRCDPISGHTALYWYRQSLGQGLEFLIYFQGNSAPDKSGLPSDRFSAERTGGSVSTLTIQRTQQEDSAVYLCASSLIRDTEAFFGQGTRLTVV.

The CDR3 is CASSLWAGYTF. For the CDR3, the DNA is TGTGCCAGCAGTTTATGGGCTGGCTACACCTTC. V gene TRBV28 combines with J gene TRBJ1-2; no clear D gene. This CDR3 is built from 11 residues. Germline V CDR1 and CDR2: MDHEN, SYDVKM. V shed 0 bases and J shed 7 bases, with 3 bases lying between them.

The chain couples TRBV19 to TRBJ2-1; D is possibly TRBD1 (6 bases). The germline V gene encodes CDR1 LNHDA and CDR2 SQIVND (reference sequence). The V end lost 1 base, the J end lost 2 bases, and 12 bases lay between the germline ends. The CDR3 has 16 amino acids. CDR3 in DNA: TGTGCCAGTAGTATAGGGCACAGGGTGCCCTACAATGAGCAGTTCTTC. This gives the protein CASSIGHRVPYNEQFF.

This clone has more than one count but fewer than ten. The rearrangement uses TRBV5-4 and TRBJ1-6; no reliable D call. There are 13 residues in the CDR3. V was pared by 8 bases and J by 8 bases, with 14 bases between. CDR1 and CDR2 from the germline V gene are SGHNT and YYREEE (reference sequence). The CDR3 protein is CASASRRDSPLHF. CDR3 sequence (DNA): TGTGCCAGTGCTAGCAGACGGGATTCACCCCTCCACTTT.

This chain uses TRBV6-1 with TRBJ1-1; D might be TRBD1 (5 bases). The CDR3 is made up of 13 amino acids. V dropped 2 bases and J dropped 10 bases, with 14 bases sitting between them. The germline CDR1 and CDR2 sequences are MNHNS and SASEGT. In DNA form, the CDR3 reads TGTGCCAGCAGTGAAAGAAGGGGCCTTGGAGCTTTCTTT. Its translation is CASSERRGLGAFF.

This chain joins TRBV2 and TRBJ1-1; D is uncertain. V gave up 4 bases and J gave up 4 bases, with 10 bases separating them. In germline, CDR1 is SNHLY, CDR2 FYNNEI. CDR3 length: 13 residues. CDR3 nucleotides: TGTGCCAGCAGTGGATCCGGAGTCACTGAAGCTTTCTTT. Translation gives CASSGSGVTEAFF.